There are many counts of the clone carrying this T cell receptor beta chain. Its target is not known. The germline V gene has CDR1 DFQATT and CDR2 SNEGSKA (reference sequence). The ends were cut back, 1 base at V and 4 bases at J, with 13 bases in the middle. CDR3 length equals 14 residues. After constant-region reverse-primer amplification, full-length variable regions underwent semi-nested PCR with Nested Universal Primer A. In TCRdb, the 5' RACE reads were re-called with MiXCR into one record per CDR3 protein. The sample has about 57,000 distinct CDR3 sequences, more than 25% seen once. Tregs were sorted as CD4+CD25+CD127-/low cells. Study-level points and caveats: Tumor Tregs overlapped most with tumor, then blood, naive CD4+ cells. The larger cohort examined one V-J beta rearrangement, not whole repertoires. Tumor memory CD4+ T cell TCR gene usage was found to cluster with blood and lymph node memory CD4+ cells and with lymph node naive CD4+ cells.

The receptor was isolated from a female donor with breast cancer. The sample comprised tumor-infiltrating Tregs sorted from the breast tumor. This chain links TRBV20-1 with TRBJ1-2; D ambiguous. CDR3: CSARVRQRGYGYTF. In DNA, the CDR3 is TGCAGTGCTAGAGTCCGGCAGCGAGGCTATGGCTACACCTTC.